This TCR beta chain was sequenced in a study of blood T cell repertoires in COVID-19. Sequencing was performed with immunoSEQ multiplex PCR; in TCRdb, only in-frame clones are kept and a portion is missing. The sample has about 220,000 clones; 80% are singletons. Germline V gene sequence: CDR1 SNHLY, CDR2 FYNNEI. This CDR3 comprises 16 residues. Trimming shortened V by 6 bases and J by 3 bases, and 21 bases separated the two germline ends. The J gene is TRBJ2-7, the V gene TRBV2; D might be TRBD1 (6 bases). The receptor was isolated from a human donor in a cohort sampled during active COVID-19. The sample consisted of peripheral blood. The CDR3 here is CASSRDTASPFYEQYF. In DNA, the CDR3 is TGTGCCAGCAGCCGGGACACTGCTTCTCCCTTCTACGAGCAGTACTTC. The full variable domain, with the rest looked up from reference TRBV2 and TRBJ2-7, is EPEVTQTPSHQVTQMGQEVILRCVPISNHLYFYWYRQILGQKVEFLVSFYNNEISEKSEIFDDQFSVERPDGSNFTLKIRSTKLEDSAMYFCASSRDTASPFYEQYFGPGTRLTVT.